This T cell receptor beta chain was identified during a study of blood T cell repertoires in COVID-19. Study in general: There were acute and convalescent COVID-19 samples, and they came from the United States, Italy and Spain. In each case, the material was cDNA or gDNA derived from T cells, B-cell-depleted T cells, or PBMCs.

The V segment lost 3 bases and the J segment 4 bases; nucleotides outside the gene matches: 8. This CDR3 is 16 amino acids long. Germline CDR1 SGHRS, CDR2 YFSETQ. Clones were sequenced by immunoSEQ multiplex PCR, and TCRdb holds only the in-frame ones, with some missing. Here the sample spans 200,000 to 300,000 clones, 88% being singletons. This clonotype was obtained from a woman in her thirties or forties who had recovered from COVID-19. Material: peripheral blood. The chain couples TRBV5-1 to TRBJ1-5; 9 bases fit TRBD1. The CDR3 DNA reads TGCGCCAGCAGCTCCCAGGACAGGGGAGGGAATCAGCCCCAGCATTTT. Encoded protein: CASSSQDRGGNQPQHF. The complete variable domain, with remaining parts taken from reference TRBV5-1 and TRBJ1-5, reads KAGVTQTPRYLIKTRGQQVTLSCSPISGHRSVSWYQQTPGQGLQFLFEYFSETQRNKGNFPGRFSGRQFSNSRSEMNVSTLELGDSALYLCASSSQDRGGNQPQHFGDGTRLSIL.